Listed below are T cell receptor beta chains from one sample, sequenced in a study of blood T cell repertoires in COVID-19. Assay used: immunoSEQ multiplex PCR; TCRdb lists only in-frame clones, some missing. Here the sample spans under 300,000 clones, roughly 88% being singletons. What was sequenced was peripheral blood. All receptors come from a man aged 30 to 39 who had recovered from COVID-19. The CDR3 runs from the conserved cysteine through the conserved F or W. The D gene is left open where the match is weak. Only some rows state a clone size, as once, few, many or a class for expanded clones.

CDR3 length	V gene	D gene	J gene	clone size	CDR3 protein	CDR3 DNA
16	TRBV3-1/TRBV3-2	TRBD1	TRBJ2-1	few	CASSQMAGQGWNEQFF	TGTGCCAGCAGCCAAATGGCTGGACAGGGTTGGAATGAGCAGTTCTTC
19	TRBV2	TRBD2	TRBJ2-7	.	CASRPGRGFKTIGTYEQYF	TGTGCCAGCAGGCCAGGGAGGGGCTTCAAAACGATCGGTACCTACGAGCAGTACTTC
15	TRBV4-2	TRBD2	TRBJ2-3	.	CASSRASGGTDTQYF	TGTGCCAGCAGCCGGGCTAGCGGGGGCACAGATACGCAGTATTTT
14	TRBV7-9	.	TRBJ1-1	.	CASSLGVGGTEAFF	TGTGCCAGCAGCTTAGGCGTAGGGGGCACTGAAGCTTTCTTT
15	TRBV19	.	TRBJ1-1	few	CASSIVTGLNTEAFF	TGTGCCAGTAGTATAGTGACAGGATTGAACACTGAAGCTTTCTTT
14	TRBV10-2	.	TRBJ1-1	.	CASSENIPGTEAFF	TGCGCCAGCAGTGAGAATATCCCGGGCACTGAAGCTTTCTTT
15	TRBV9	TRBD1	TRBJ1-5	few	CASSVGGQGNQPQHF	TGTGCCAGCAGCGTAGGGGGACAGGGCAATCAGCCCCAGCATTTT
14	TRBV3-1/TRBV3-2	.	TRBJ2-3	few	CASSPSGTTDTQYF	TGTGCCAGCAGCCCATCCGGGACTACAGATACGCAGTATTTT
18	TRBV7-2	TRBD1	TRBJ1-2	.	CASSLEEAWTGGNYGYTF	TGTGCCAGCAGCTTAGAGGAGGCCTGGACAGGGGGAAACTATGGCTACACCTTC
15	TRBV4-1	.	TRBJ1-5	few	CASSQDTGAGQPQHF	TGCGCCAGCAGCCAAGATACAGGTGCCGGGCAGCCCCAGCATTTT
14	TRBV18	.	TRBJ1-2	.	CASSSSQGGEGYTF	TGTGCCAGCTCATCTTCACAGGGCGGCGAAGGCTACACCTTC
18	TRBV19	.	TRBJ1-6	.	CASSIPRLSSSYNSPLHF	TGTGCCAGTAGTATCCCTCGACTCTCCAGCTCCTATAATTCACCCCTCCACTTT
19	TRBV21-1	.	TRBJ2-6	once	CASSTRRGDGGSGANVLTF	TGTGCCAGCAGCACCCGCAGGGGGGACGGAGGCTCTGGGGCCAACGTCCTGACTTTC
14	TRBV13	TRBD2	TRBJ2-7	.	CASSPGTSDFEQYF	TGTGCCAGCAGCCCCGGGACTAGCGATTTCGAGCAGTACTTC
15	TRBV7-9	.	TRBJ2-7	once	CASSLATGELYEQYF	TGTGCCAGCAGCTTAGCGACAGGCGAGCTCTACGAGCAGTACTTC
15	TRBV19	.	TRBJ1-1	.	CASSINNYGGAEAFF	TGTGCCAGTAGTATAAATAATTATGGCGGCGCTGAAGCTTTCTTT
16	TRBV9	TRBD1	TRBJ2-2	.	CASSVGTVLSTGELFF	TGTGCCAGCAGCGTGGGGACAGTGCTTTCCACCGGGGAGCTGTTTTTT
15	TRBV6-2/TRBV6-3	.	TRBJ2-1	.	CASSYSRSPSDEQFF	TGTGCCAGCAGTTACTCGAGGTCACCGAGTGATGAGCAGTTCTTC
16	TRBV24-1	.	TRBJ2-7	.	CATSGSVQGSAYEQYF	TGTGCCACCAGTGGTTCAGTCCAGGGTTCAGCCTACGAGCAGTACTTC
13	TRBV6-5	.	TRBJ1-5	.	CASSTLGGQPQHF	TGTGCCAGCAGTACGTTGGGCGGGCAGCCCCAGCATTTT
17	TRBV3-1/TRBV3-2	.	TRBJ2-3	.	CASSQGLRDSSTDTQYF	TGTGCCAGCAGCCAAGGCCTCCGGGACTCTTCGACGGATACGCAGTATTTT
16	TRBV5-1	TRBD1	TRBJ1-6	.	CASSLPGQSYNSPLHF	TGCGCCAGCAGTTTGCCGGGACAGTCCTATAATTCACCCCTCCACTTT
15	TRBV13	.	TRBJ1-2	.	CASSLRPRAGGGYTF	TGTGCCAGCAGCTTGAGACCGCGGGCGGGCGGAGGCTACACCTTC
13	TRBV5-1	.	TRBJ1-3	.	CASSFTVGNTIYF	TGCGCCAGCAGCTTCACGGTCGGAAACACCATATATTTT
14	TRBV27	.	TRBJ1-4	.	CASRWGATNEKLFF	TGTGCCAGCAGGTGGGGAGCAACTAATGAAAAACTGTTTTTT
14	TRBV7-9	.	TRBJ1-2	.	CASSLEEQVYGYTF	TGTGCCAGCAGCTTAGAGGAACAGGTCTATGGCTACACCTTC
13	TRBV5-4	TRBD1	TRBJ2-3	many	CASSLDRGDAQYF	TGTGCCAGCAGCTTGGACAGGGGCGACGCGCAGTATTTT
17	TRBV18	.	TRBJ2-4	few	CASSPWGDTLGKNIQYF	TGTGCCAGCTCACCATGGGGCGACACTTTAGGCAAAAACATTCAGTACTTC
17	TRBV5-5	TRBD1	TRBJ1-2	few	CASSLVGSGTGLGGYTF	TGTGCCAGCAGCTTGGTGGGGTCTGGGACAGGTCTCGGTGGCTACACCTTC